This TCR beta chain was retrieved from a study of blood T cell repertoires in COVID-19. Study-level background: The United States, Italy and Spain were the sources of the acute and convalescent COVID-19 samples. The cDNA or gDNA used as material had been derived from T cells, B-cell-depleted T cells, or PBMCs.

This clone was picked up a small number of times. The authors' processing: Amplification from reference gene primers served as the basis for estimated nucleated cell counts. Some clones are missing from TCRdb's copy, which holds only in-frame ones; the method was immunoSEQ multiplex PCR. V, J and clone size are those of that table, while D and trimming were read from the DNA. The sample yields over 90,000 clones, over 75% seen once. The CDR3 runs 12 residues. Germline V CDR1 and CDR2: GTSNPN, SVGIG (reference sequence). V shed 3 bases and J 9 bases; nucleotides not matched to a gene: 7. This TCR was recovered from a human donor in a cohort sampled during active COVID-19. What was sequenced was peripheral blood. The V and J genes are TRBV30 and TRBJ1-1, with TRBD1 identical over 7 bases. The CDR3 bases are TGTGCCTGGAGCCCGCAGACAGGGAAAGCTTTCTTT. Protein: CAWSPQTGKAFF.